This T cell receptor beta chain was retrieved from a study of blood T cell repertoires in COVID-19. About the study: Both acute and convalescent COVID-19 samples were obtained from the United States, Italy and Spain. Sample material is recorded as cDNA or gDNA derived from T cells, B-cell-depleted T cells, or PBMCs.

Germline V gene sequence: CDR1 LNHDA, CDR2 SQIVND (reference sequence). The trim removed 5 bases at V and 6 bases at J, leaving 5 bases unmatched. This CDR3 region has 14 residues. Authors' processing steps: Amplification of reference gene primers provided the estimated nucleated cell counts. Produced via immunoSEQ multiplex PCR; TCRdb's table is partial and in-frame only. From that table come the V and J calls and clone size; the DNA was used to work out D and trimming. The sample carries 100,000 to 150,000 clones, 75% to 85% recorded once. The receptor's source is a woman aged 45-65 years with acute or convalescent COVID-19. The material sequenced was peripheral blood. The V gene is TRBV19, the J gene TRBJ2-1; 9 bases line up with TRBD1. The CDR3 coding sequence is TGTGCCAGTAGTCCACAGGGGGCGTTCAATGAGCAGTTCTTC. Its protein product is CASSPQGAFNEQFF. Using reference TRBV19 and TRBJ2-1 for the parts outside the CDR3, the full variable domain is DGGITQSPKYLFRKEGQNVTLSCEQNLNHDAMYWYRQDPGQGLRLIYYSQIVNDFQKGDIAEGYSVSREKKESFPLTVTSAQKNPTAFYLCASSPQGAFNEQFFGPGTRLTVL.